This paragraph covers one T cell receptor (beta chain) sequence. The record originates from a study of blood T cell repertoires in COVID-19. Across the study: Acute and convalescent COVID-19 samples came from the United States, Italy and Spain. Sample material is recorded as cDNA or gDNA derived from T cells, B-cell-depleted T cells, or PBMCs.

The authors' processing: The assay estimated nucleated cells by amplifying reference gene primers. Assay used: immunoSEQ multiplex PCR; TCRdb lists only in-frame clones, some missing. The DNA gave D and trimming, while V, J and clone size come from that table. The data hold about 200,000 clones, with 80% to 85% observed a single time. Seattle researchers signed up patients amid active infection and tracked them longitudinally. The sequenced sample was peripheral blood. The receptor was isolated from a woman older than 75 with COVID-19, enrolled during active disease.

DNA for the CDR3: TGCGCCAGCAGCTCGGGACTAGCGGGAGTCGATGAGCAGTTCTTC. This gives the protein CASSSGLAGVDEQFF. The chain joins TRBV5-1 to TRBJ2-1; 14 nucleotides align to TRBD2. V shed 3 bases and J 8 bases; nucleotides not matched to a gene: 4. CDR3 length: 15 amino acids. Germline V gene sequence: CDR1 SGHRS, CDR2 YFSETQ.